The 26 T cell receptor beta chains in this list originate from one sample, sequenced in a study of T cells in Graves' hyperthyroidism and ophthalmopathy. Amplified TCR beta CDR3 regions came from RNA transcripts. A first-round RT-PCR of the TCR CDR3 used the HTBI primer set. Via MiXCR, TCRdb re-called the multiplex PCR reads, giving one row per CDR3 protein. Of around 700,000 distinct CDR3 sequences listed, 35% are singletons. Input material: blood. Receptors were obtained from a woman aged 40 to 49 with Graves' hyperthyroidism.

This clonotype occurred a few times. This chain uses TRBV15 with TRBJ1-2; D uncertain. The CDR3 sequence is 15 residues long. CDR1 is LNHNV and CDR2 is YYDKDF in the germline V gene (reference sequence). V lost 0 bases and J lost 2, with 10 bases in between. The CDR3 DNA reads TGTGCCACCAGCAGAGATACAACTGACAACTATGGCTACACCTTC. Translation: CATSRDTTDNYGYTF. Full variable domain (missing parts from reference TRBV15 and TRBJ1-2): DAMVIQNPRYQVTQFGKPVTLSCSQTLNHNVMYWYQQKSSQAPKLLFHYYDKDFNNEADTPDNFQSRRPNTSFCFLDIRSPGLGDTAMYLCATSRDTTDNYGYTFGSGTRLTVV.

The sample holds many counts of this clonotype. The CDR3 reads CASSTLGGDHYEQYF. The CDR3 bases are TGTGCCAGCAGCACCCTCGGAGGAGACCACTACGAGCAGTACTTC. The V and J genes are TRBV11-2 and TRBJ2-7, with D possibly matching TRBD2 (5 bases). This CDR3 comprises 15 residues. The V end lost 5 bases, the J end lost 3 bases, and 17 bases lay between the germline ends. CDR1 and CDR2 (germline): SGHAT, FQNNGV.

The chain combines TRBV15 with TRBJ2-7; TRBD2 agrees at 7 bases. CDR1 is LNHNV and CDR2 is YYDKDF in the germline V gene (reference sequence). Unmatched junction bases numbered 6, after V lost 1 base and J lost 3 bases. The CDR3 spans 15 residues. The CDR3 nucleotides read TGTGCCACCAGCAGAGCTACCGGGGGGTACTACGAGCAGTACTTC. Its translation: CATSRATGGYYEQYF.

This clonotype was recorded a few times. The chain uses TRBV6-5 and TRBJ1-6; unclear D gene. This CDR3 comprises 15 residues. V was shortened by 0 bases and J by 10 bases, with 13 bases between the two germline ends. Germline V gives CDR1 MNHEY, CDR2 SVGAGI. Written as DNA, the CDR3 is TGTGCCAGCAGTTACTCATGGGAAATCGGATCACCCCTCCACTTT. It specifies CASSYSWEIGSPLHF.

At least ten counts were recorded for this clonotype. The chain employs TRBV12-3 or TRBV12-4 and TRBJ1-1, with 7 nucleotides matching TRBD1. The CDR3 totals 13 residues. The V gene end was trimmed by 6 bases and the J gene end by 1 base; junction bases not matched to a gene: 2. CDR3 residues: CASRTGTNTEAFF. Written as DNA, the CDR3 is TGTGCCAGCAGGACAGGGACGAACACTGAAGCTTTCTTT.

On this clonotype itself: A much larger clone differs from this one at a single base, so this may be a read error. The chain employs TRBV7-2 and TRBJ1-2; no firm D call. Germline CDR1 and CDR2: SGHTA and FQGNSA. V shed 4 bases and J shed 4 bases, with 10 bases lying between them. This CDR3 comprises 13 residues. CDR3 sequence reads: CASSWVSSYGYTF. The CDR3 DNA reads TGTGCCAGCAGCTGGGTCTCCTCCTATGGCTACACCTTC. Based on the CDR3 plus reference TRBV7-2 and TRBJ1-2, the full variable domain is GAGVSQSPSNKVTEKGKDVELRCDPISGHTALYWYRQSLGQGLEFLIYFQGNSAPDKSGLPSDRFSAERTGGSVSTLTIQRTQQEDSAVYLCASSWVSSYGYTFGSGTRLTVV.

This CDR3 reads CASSYSLGPSPLHF. DNA for the CDR3: TGTGCCAGCAGTTACTCGCTGGGACCTTCACCCCTCCACTTT. V and J are TRBV6-2 or TRBV6-3 and TRBJ1-6, with D possibly TRBD1 on 5 matching bases. V dropped 0 bases and J dropped 9 bases, with 9 bases sitting between them. The CDR3 loop spans 14 amino acids. Germline CDR1 and CDR2: MNHEY and SVGEGT.

This clonotype was picked up a small number of times. The rearrangement joins TRBV4-3 to TRBJ2-6; D unclear. V dropped 1 base and J dropped 3 bases, with 7 bases sitting between them. Germline-derived CDR1 and CDR2 are LGHNA and YSLEER. This CDR3 is 15 amino acids long. This CDR3 is CASSQGARGANVLTF. The CDR3 coding sequence is TGCGCCAGCAGCCAAGGGGCCCGTGGGGCCAACGTCCTGACTTTC.

As to this clonotype: This may come from a read error, since a much larger clone is one base off. The CDR3 does not end in the conserved phenylalanine or tryptophan, so this is likely a read error. CDR3 in DNA: TGTGCCAGCAGCTCGGAGGGACAGATGAACACTGAAGCTTTCTCT. It encodes CASSSEGQMNTEAFS. This chain connects TRBV7-6 to TRBJ1-1, with 7 bases identical to TRBD1. In germline, CDR1 is SGHVS, CDR2 FNYEAQ. The trim removed 4 bases at V and 0 bases at J, leaving 5 bases unmatched. This CDR3 comprises 15 residues.

The chain combines TRBV10-3 with TRBJ1-4; 7 positions match TRBD1. The J segment lost 3 bases and the V segment lost 8 bases, leaving 3 bases of the junction unmatched. Germline values: CDR1 ENHRY, CDR2 SYGVKD. The CDR3 extends over 13 amino acids. CDR3 region: CAIGDSANEKLFF. The CDR3 DNA sequence: TGTGCCATCGGGGACAGCGCTAATGAAAAACTGTTTTTT.

This clonotype was counted between two and nine times. This chain joins TRBV20-1 and TRBJ1-4; a possible D gene is TRBD1 (6 bases). Trimming took 3 bases from V and 0 from J, leaving 17 bases between them. CDR3 length: 17 amino acids. Per the germline V gene, CDR1 is DFQATT and CDR2 is SNEGSKA (reference sequence). The CDR3 loop is CSASPSDSLTTNEKLFF. CDR3 in DNA: TGCAGTGCTAGTCCGTCGGACAGTCTTACAACTAATGAAAAACTGTTTTTT.

As concerns this clonotype: A much more abundant neighbour one base away suggests this may be a read error. This chain connects TRBV7-6 to TRBJ1-6; D uncertain. This CDR3 spans 15 amino acids. Deletions cut 5 bases from V and 11 bases from J, with 19 bases between. Per the germline V gene, CDR1 is SGHVS and CDR2 is FNYEAQ. The CDR3 spells CASSLLGRTNPPLHF. CDR3 DNA: TGTGCCAGCAGCCTGCTGGGCAGGACGAATCCACCCCTCCACTTT.

Note on this clonotype: The junction and the germline gene differ at one end; a read error may be behind it. The chain combines TRBV12-3 or TRBV12-4 with TRBJ2-5; the D gene is possibly TRBD1 (6 bases). CDR3 length: 14 amino acids. The CDR3 is CATSDAQGQETQYF. CDR3 in DNA: TGTGCCACCAGTGATGCACAGGGCCAAGAGACCCAGTACTTC.

On this clonotype itself: One base away lies a much larger clone, so this may be a sequencing read error. The V call is TRBV6-5, the J call TRBJ1-5; unclear D gene. Germline assignment: CDR1 MNHEY and CDR2 SVGAGI. V lost 2 bases and J 4 bases, leaving 9 bases between the germline ends. The CDR3 has 14 residues. For the CDR3, the DNA is TGTGCCAGCAGTTACCGGAAAGTAAATCAGCCCCAGCATTTT. This sequence encodes CASSYRKVNQPQHF.

The V call is TRBV7-2, the J call TRBJ2-5, with TRBD1 as a possible D gene (7 bases). The CDR3 is made up of 15 amino acids. Deletions cut 5 bases from V and 5 bases from J, with 18 bases between. Germline CDR1 SGHTA, CDR2 FQGNSA. The CDR3 DNA follows: TGTGCCAGCAGCATCCAGGGGGGTGATCTGGAGACCCAGTACTTC. Translating it yields CASSIQGGDLETQYF.

There are many counts of this clonotype. V and J are TRBV19 and TRBJ1-2; a weak D match, TRBD1 (5 bases). Germline lookup yields CDR1 LNHDA and CDR2 SQIVND (reference sequence). CDR3 size: 14 residues. Trimming pared 4 bases from V and 10 bases from J, leaving 19 bases between. CDR3 region: CASSKSQGLDVYTF. The CDR3 DNA sequence: TGTGCCAGTAGTAAGAGCCAGGGCCTCGATGTCTACACCTTC.

This clonotype was counted between two and nine times. This CDR3 reads CASSPLRGDYEQYF. The CDR3 DNA follows: TGTGCCAGCAGCCCATTGCGGGGGGACTACGAGCAGTACTTC. The chain is built from TRBV7-9 and TRBJ2-7, with TRBD2 matching 8 bases. The germline gives CDR1 SEHNR, CDR2 FQNEAQ (reference sequence). Trimming removed 5 bases from V and 3 bases from J; junction bases left unmatched: 6. The CDR3 totals 14 residues. Together with reference TRBV7-9 and TRBJ2-7, the CDR3 gives the full variable domain: DTGVSQNPRHKITKRGQNVTFRCDPISEHNRLYWYRQTLGQGPEFLTYFQNEAQLEKSRLLSDRFSAERPKGSFSTLEIQRTEQGDSAMYLCASSPLRGDYEQYFGPGTRLTVT.

Many counts were recorded for this clonotype. The chain joins TRBV6-5 to TRBJ2-7, with 13 bases aligning to TRBD2. The CDR3 has 15 residues. Germline V gene lookup returns CDR1 MNHEY and CDR2 SVGAGI. The J segment lost 7 bases and the V segment lost 4 bases, leaving 7 bases of the junction unmatched. The CDR3 DNA reads as TGTGCCAGCAGTTTCGGACTAGCGGGAGTAGGGGAGCAGTACTTC. Translated, it gives CASSFGLAGVGEQYF.

This clonotype was picked up many times. The chain employs TRBV6-6 and TRBJ2-7, with D hard to call. Trimming took off 6 bases at V and 6 bases at J, with 9 bases between the two ends. CDR3 length: 11 residues. Germline V lookup: CDR1 MNHNY, CDR2 SVGAGI (reference sequence). CDR3 in amino acids: CASSQATEQYF. CDR3 nucleotides: TGTGCCAGCAGCCAAGCCACCGAGCAGTACTTC.

This clonotype was recorded many times. The chain joins TRBV7-9 to TRBJ2-5; D remains unclear. Trimming took 5 bases from V and 4 from J, leaving 5 bases between them. CDR1 and CDR2 (germline): SEHNR, FQNEAQ (reference sequence). The CDR3 runs to 11 residues. For the CDR3, the DNA is TGTGCCAGCAGCCCTATAGAGACCCAGTACTTC. Protein sequence: CASSPIETQYF.

In its sample, this clonotype was seen a few times. The chain links TRBV30 to TRBJ2-2; a possible D gene is TRBD2 (6 bases). This CDR3 contains 14 residues. Trimming shortened V by 5 bases and J by 1 base, and 11 bases separated the two germline ends. Germline V CDR1 and CDR2: GTSNPN, SVGIG (reference sequence). The CDR3 DNA reads as TGTGCCTGGGGCGGCGGGGTGAACACCGGGGAGCTGTTTTTT. Translation: CAWGGGVNTGELFF.

Comments on this clonotype: At one end, the junction sequence differs from germline, possibly due to a read error. The chain employs TRBV9 and TRBJ2-7, with a weak D call TRBD2 (5 bases). The CDR3 loop spans 13 amino acids. Germline V gives CDR1 SGDLS, CDR2 YYNGEE. This CDR3 is CASSELDHYGQYF. The DNA for the CDR3 is TGTGCCAGCAGCGAACTAGACCACTACGGGCAGTACTTC.

Points on this clonotype: The junction does not match germline at one end; this may be a read error. The chain combines TRBV10-3 with TRBJ1-2; maybe TRBD1 (5 bases). The CDR3 spans 14 residues. From germline, CDR1 is ENHRY and CDR2 SYGVKD. The DNA for the CDR3 is TGTGCCAGCAGTGGAGATACAGGAAACTATGGCTACACCTTC. It is translated as CASSGDTGNYGYTF.

This clonotype has more than one count but fewer than ten. The chain links TRBV7-2 to TRBJ2-5; D uncertain. The germline V gene has CDR1 SGHTA and CDR2 FQGNSA. The CDR3 extends over 12 amino acids. V was shortened by 5 bases and J by 5 bases, with 9 bases between the two germline ends. CDR3 sequence: CASSQVLETQYF. Written as DNA, the CDR3 is TGTGCCAGCAGCCAAGTCCTGGAGACCCAGTACTTC.

Remarks on this clonotype: This sequence may be a read error, since a much larger clone differs from it by one base. CDR3 amino acids: CASRPPRGDSSYERYF. Written as DNA, the CDR3 is TGTGCCAGCAGACCACCCCGCGGAGATAGCTCCTACGAGCGGTACTTC. The chain carries TRBV11-2 and TRBJ2-7; D remains unclear. Germline-derived CDR1 and CDR2 are SGHAT and FQNNGV. The CDR3 is made up of 16 amino acids.

The CDR3, as DNA: TGCGCCAGCAGCCCGAACCTGGGCGACACTGAAGCTTTCTTT. This translates into CASSPNLGDTEAFF. V usage is TRBV4-1 and J usage is TRBJ1-1, with no clear D. Germline V lookup: CDR1 MGHRA, CDR2 YSYEKL. The ends were cut back, 4 bases at V and 3 bases at J, with 12 bases in the middle. The CDR3 has 14 residues.